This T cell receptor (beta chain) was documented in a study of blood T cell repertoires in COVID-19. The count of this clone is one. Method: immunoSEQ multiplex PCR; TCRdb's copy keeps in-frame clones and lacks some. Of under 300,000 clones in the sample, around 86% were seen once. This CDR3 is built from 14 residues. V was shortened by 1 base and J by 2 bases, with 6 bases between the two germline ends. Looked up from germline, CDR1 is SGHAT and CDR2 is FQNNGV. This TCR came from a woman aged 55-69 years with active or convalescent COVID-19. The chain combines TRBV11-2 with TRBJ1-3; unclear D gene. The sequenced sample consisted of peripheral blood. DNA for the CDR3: TGTGCCAGCAGCTTAGCCCTAACTGGAAACACCATATATTTT. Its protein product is CASSLALTGNTIYF.